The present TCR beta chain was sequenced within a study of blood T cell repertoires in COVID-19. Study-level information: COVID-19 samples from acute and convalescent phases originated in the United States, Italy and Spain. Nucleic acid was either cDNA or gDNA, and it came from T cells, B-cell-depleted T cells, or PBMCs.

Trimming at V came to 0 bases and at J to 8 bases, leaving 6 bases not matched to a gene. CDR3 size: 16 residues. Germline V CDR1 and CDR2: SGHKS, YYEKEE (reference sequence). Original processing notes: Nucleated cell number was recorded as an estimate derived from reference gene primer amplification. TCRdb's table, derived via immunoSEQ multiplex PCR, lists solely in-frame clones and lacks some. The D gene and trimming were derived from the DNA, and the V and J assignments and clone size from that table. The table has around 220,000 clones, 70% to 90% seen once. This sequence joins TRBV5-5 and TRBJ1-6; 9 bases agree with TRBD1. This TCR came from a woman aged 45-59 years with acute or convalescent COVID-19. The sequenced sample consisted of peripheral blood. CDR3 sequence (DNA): TGTGCCAGCAGCTTGGAACTGGACAGGGGTTATTCACCCCTCCACTTT. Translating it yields CASSLELDRGYSPLHF.